Sequencing of this T cell receptor (beta chain) was carried out in a study of spatial heterogeneity in lung cancer. This sample's time point: blood at routine non-recurrence follow-up after resection. Every TCR cDNA molecule bore its own unique molecular identifier. Each CDR3 protein is one row after TCRdb ran MiXCR on the 5' RACE reads. Of tens of thousands of distinct CDR3 sequences listed, just under 20% are singletons. The TCR sequence derives from a male donor with early-stage non-small cell lung cancer. The source material was PBMCs, sampled at follow-up.

In DNA, the CDR3 is TGTGCCAGCAGCTCGGGACAGAGAACAGATACGCAGTATTTT. The encoded protein is CASSSGQRTDTQYF. V and J are TRBV7-6 and TRBJ2-3, with TRBD1 matching over 7 bases. The ends lost 4 bases at V and 3 bases at J; junction bases unmatched: 4. CDR3 length: 14 residues. Germline values: CDR1 SGHVS, CDR2 FNYEAQ.